These 32 T cell receptor beta chains share one sample of origin, sequenced in a study of T cells in localized non-small cell lung cancer. Assay used: immunoSEQ multiplex PCR; TCRdb lists only in-frame clones, some missing. The table lists about 19,000 clones, 75% to 95% of them singletons. The source was peripheral blood, collected before any cancer treatment. These receptor sequences come from a male donor aged 60 or older with stage I squamous cell lung carcinoma.

The genes are TRBV19 and TRBJ2-2; tentative D call: TRBD1 (6 bases). The V gene lost 3 bases and the J gene lost 5 bases, with 13 bases spanning the gap. CDR1 is LNHDA, CDR2 SQIVND, per germline (reference sequence). The CDR3 runs to 15 residues. CDR3 region: CASSMWGQITGELFF. The CDR3, as DNA: TGTGCCAGTAGTATGTGGGGGCAGATAACCGGGGAGCTGTTTTTT.

The J gene is TRBJ2-1, the V gene TRBV4-3; tentatively, D is TRBD1 (5 bases). V lost 0 bases to trimming and J lost 6 bases, with 6 bases between them. The germline CDR1 and CDR2 sequences are LGHNA and YSLEER. The CDR3 sequence is 13 residues long. The CDR3, as DNA: TGCGCCAGCAGCCAAGAGGGGCCCAATGAGCAGTTCTTC. This codes for CASSQEGPNEQFF.

V usage is TRBV5-5 and J usage is TRBJ2-7; 7 bases map to TRBD1. The CDR3 sequence is 14 residues long. The germline gives CDR1 SGHKS, CDR2 YYEKEE (reference sequence). The V segment lost 4 bases and the J segment 3 bases; nucleotides outside the gene matches: 7. In DNA, the CDR3 is TGTGCCAGCAGCGATGGACAGGTACGCTACGAGCAGTACTTC. Amino acid sequence: CASSDGQVRYEQYF.

This clone was found a few times. This CDR3 is CASTPRAGGDSYEQYF. The DNA of the CDR3 is TGTGCCAGTACGCCCCGAGCGGGAGGAGACTCCTACGAGCAGTACTTC. The chain joins TRBV19 to TRBJ2-7, with TRBD2 matching over 9 bases. After removal of 7 bases from V and 0 bases from J, the junction contained 10 bases not matched to a gene. The germline CDR1 and CDR2 sequences are LNHDA and SQIVND (reference sequence). This CDR3 contains 16 residues.

The chain carries TRBV20-1 and TRBJ1-1; 7 bases map to TRBD1. Germline values: CDR1 DFQATT, CDR2 SNEGSKA (reference sequence). This CDR3 region has 10 residues. The CDR3 sequence: CSATGTEAFF. Here the CDR3 DNA reads TGCAGCGCGACAGGGACTGAAGCTTTCTTT.

The chain joins TRBV5-4 to TRBJ2-2; D is undetermined. The CDR3 totals 15 residues. V was cut by 0 bases and J by 0 bases, with 6 bases left in between. From germline, CDR1 is SGHNT and CDR2 YYREEE (reference sequence). The CDR3 here is CASSLDSSNTGELFF. The CDR3 nucleotides read TGTGCCAGCAGCTTGGACAGCTCGAACACCGGGGAGCTGTTTTTT.

The chain is built from TRBV28 and TRBJ1-4; 9 bases line up with TRBD1. V was clipped by 10 bases and J by 3 bases; unmatched bases: 3. This CDR3 has 13 residues. Looked up from germline, CDR1 is MDHEN and CDR2 is SYDVKM. Written as DNA, the CDR3 is TGTGCCATACAGGGGGCGGCTAATGAAAAACTGTTTTTT. Its translation: CAIQGAANEKLFF. The complete variable domain, with remaining parts taken from reference TRBV28 and TRBJ1-4, reads DVKVTQSSRYLVKRTGEKVFLECVQDMDHENMFWYRQDPGLGLRLIYFSYDVKMKEKGDIPEGYSVSREKKERFSLILESASTNQTSMYLCAIQGAANEKLFFGSGTQLSVL.

The chain uses TRBV5-7 and TRBJ2-2; 8 positions agree with TRBD1. TRBV5-7 is flagged as an ORF with uncertain function. The CDR3 runs to 18 residues. With V trimmed by 2 bases and J by 3 bases, 12 bases remained unmatched. The CDR3 region is CASSLGRGGQGYTGELFF. The CDR3 bases are TGTGCCAGCAGCTTAGGCAGGGGTGGACAGGGATACACCGGGGAGCTGTTTTTT.

The rearrangement joins TRBV7-2 to TRBJ2-7, with D unresolved. CDR1 is SGHTA, CDR2 FQGNSA, per germline. The V and J ends lost 1 base and 7 bases respectively, with 8 bases between them. This CDR3 is 12 amino acids long. The CDR3 sequence: CASSLGLWEQYF. Here the CDR3 DNA reads TGTGCCAGCAGCTTAGGACTCTGGGAGCAGTACTTC. Using reference TRBV7-2 and TRBJ2-7 for the parts outside the CDR3, the full variable domain is GAGVSQSPSNKVTEKGKDVELRCDPISGHTALYWYRQSLGQGLEFLIYFQGNSAPDKSGLPSDRFSAERTGGSVSTLTIQRTQQEDSAVYLCASSLGLWEQYFGPGTRLTVT.

V gene TRBV5-4 combines with J gene TRBJ2-7, with 8 bases that match TRBD1. This CDR3 has 14 residues. Looked up from germline, CDR1 is SGHNT and CDR2 is YYREEE (reference sequence). V shed 4 bases and J 5 bases; nucleotides not matched to a gene: 8. CDR3 nucleotide sequence: TGTGCCAGCAGCCTGGACAGGGTATGGGACGAGCAGTACTTC. This translates into CASSLDRVWDEQYF. The variable domain in full, with the rest retrieved from reference TRBV5-4 and TRBJ2-7, is ETGVTQSPTHLIKTRGQQVTLRCSSQSGHNTVSWYQQALGQGPQFIFQYYREEENGRGNFPPRFSGLQFPNYSSELNVNALELDDSALYLCASSLDRVWDEQYFGPGTRLTVT.

The chain joins TRBV11-3 to TRBJ2-3, with TRBD1 matching 8 bases. The CDR3 covers 13 residues. V lost 6 bases to trimming and J lost 9 bases; unmatched junction nucleotides: 8. In germline, CDR1 is SGHNT, CDR2 YENEEA. CDR3 DNA sequence: TGTGCCAGCAGTTTCCGACAGGGGAGGACGCAGTATTTT. As protein: CASSFRQGRTQYF.

The V call is TRBV5-1, the J call TRBJ2-7; the match to TRBD1 covers 7 bases. The CDR3 covers 14 residues. V shed 2 bases, J shed 5 bases, and the junction held 7 bases outside the gene matches. Germline V gene sequence: CDR1 SGHRS, CDR2 YFSETQ. The CDR3 region has the DNA TGCGCCAGCAGCTTACGACAGGGAGAGGACGAGCAGTACTTC. This gives the protein CASSLRQGEDEQYF.

The J gene is TRBJ2-1, the V gene TRBV30, with 10 nucleotides matching TRBD2. Unmatched junction bases numbered 10, after V lost 5 bases and J lost 6 bases. The CDR3 has 15 amino acids. Germline lookup yields CDR1 GTSNPN and CDR2 SVGIG (reference sequence). CDR3 in DNA: TGTGCCTGGGGGGCCCTCGGACTAGCGGCCAATGAGCAGTTCTTC. Translation gives CAWGALGLAANEQFF.

The chain employs TRBV7-9 and TRBJ2-3, with TRBD2 identical over 9 bases. V lost 3 bases and J lost 3; bases outside the gene matches: 7. CDR1 and CDR2 from the germline V gene are SEHNR and FQNEAQ (reference sequence). There are 16 residues in the CDR3. The CDR3 here is CASSFELAGGTDTQYF. Here the CDR3 DNA reads TGTGCCAGCAGCTTCGAACTAGCGGGCGGGACAGATACGCAGTATTTT.

The chain combines TRBV7-2 with TRBJ1-5, with 8 bases aligning to TRBD1. V shed 6 bases, J shed 2 bases, and the junction held 6 bases outside the gene matches. The CDR3 is 15 residues long. The V gene's germline CDR1 is SGHTA and CDR2 FQGNSA. CDR3 loop: CASRQGESGNQPQHF. In DNA form, the CDR3 reads TGTGCCAGCAGACAGGGGGAATCTGGCAATCAGCCCCAGCATTTT.

The chain couples TRBV30 to TRBJ1-1; D ambiguous. The ends were cut back, 7 bases at V and 4 bases at J, with 19 bases in the middle. CDR1 and CDR2 from the germline V gene are GTSNPN and SVGIG (reference sequence). This CDR3 has 14 residues. Here the CDR3 reads CASGNTITTTEAFF. CDR3 DNA sequence: TGTGCCTCGGGGAACACGATTACGACCACTGAAGCTTTCTTT. Variable domain in full (rest from reference TRBV30 and TRBJ1-1): SQTIHQWPATLVQPVGSPLSLECTVEGTSNPNLYWYRQAAGRGLQLLFYSVGIGQISSEVPQNLSASRPQDRQFILSSKKLLLSDSGFYLCASGNTITTTEAFFGQGTRLTVV.

The chain links TRBV4-2 to TRBJ2-2, with TRBD2 matching 7 bases. The ends lost 1 base at V and 2 bases at J; junction bases unmatched: 16. In germline, CDR1 is LGHNA, CDR2 YNFKEQ. The CDR3 loop spans 20 amino acids. CDR3 sequence reads: CASSQGGGKRRVHNTGELFF. The DNA for the CDR3 is TGTGCCAGCAGCCAAGGGGGGGGTAAGAGGAGGGTCCACAACACCGGGGAGCTGTTTTTT.

This sequence joins TRBV11-3 and TRBJ1-2, with no clear D. This CDR3 region has 14 residues. V was trimmed by 1 base and J by 2 bases, leaving 8 bases between them. Germline V gives CDR1 SGHNT, CDR2 YENEEA. CDR3 sequence (DNA): TGTGCCAGCAGCTTAGCCGTTACAAACTATGGCTACACCTTC. Amino acids: CASSLAVTNYGYTF.

This clone appeared once. This chain uses TRBV5-4 with TRBJ2-5; 12 bases fit TRBD2. The CDR3 has 18 residues. V lost 7 bases, J lost 5 bases, and 18 bases stayed unmatched. CDR1 is SGHNT, CDR2 YYREEE, per germline (reference sequence). This CDR3 reads CASWAGGSSGRARETQYF. DNA of the CDR3: TGTGCCAGCTGGGCGGGAGGGTCTAGCGGGAGGGCCAGGGAGACCCAGTACTTC.

CDR3 coding DNA: TGTGCCAGCAGCTCGCAGGGTAGCGGGAGGACAACCTACGAGCAGTACTTC. This translates into CASSSQGSGRTTYEQYF. This chain connects TRBV7-2 to TRBJ2-7; 10 positions match TRBD2. After removal of 4 bases from V and 2 bases from J, the junction contained 11 bases not matched to a gene. This CDR3 comprises 17 residues. Germline values: CDR1 SGHTA, CDR2 FQGNSA. Based on the CDR3 plus reference TRBV7-2 and TRBJ2-7, the full variable domain is GAGVSQSPSNKVTEKGKDVELRCDPISGHTALYWYRQSLGQGLEFLIYFQGNSAPDKSGLPSDRFSAERTGGSVSTLTIQRTQQEDSAVYLCASSSQGSGRTTYEQYFGPGTRLTVT.

This clone was counted between two and nine times. V and J are TRBV7-2 and TRBJ1-5; maybe TRBD1 (5 bases). The CDR3 is 13 amino acids. Trimming took off 1 base at V and 6 bases at J, with 7 bases between the two ends. The germline V gene encodes CDR1 SGHTA and CDR2 FQGNSA. Written as DNA, the CDR3 is TGTGCCAGCAGCTTAGGCAGGGCTCAGCCCCAGCATTTT. Protein sequence: CASSLGRAQPQHF.

V gene TRBV2 combines with J gene TRBJ1-1; D not resolved. Germline V gene data show CDR1 as SNHLY and CDR2 as FYNNEI. This CDR3 has 13 residues. V was shortened by 7 bases and J by 0 bases, with 9 bases between the two germline ends. CDR3: CASKQTMNTEAFF. DNA for the CDR3: TGTGCCAGCAAGCAGACTATGAACACTGAAGCTTTCTTT.

For this clone: This CDR3 fails to terminate in the conserved phenylalanine or tryptophan, so it likely reflects a read error. No DNA is shown, since the ends of the CDR3 on it are uncertain; the CDR3 is the one TCRdb lists. The chain joins TRBV7-3 to TRBJ2-3; the table's D call of TRBD1 was not tested on the DNA. The CDR3 sequence runs 17 residues, both termini included. Germline values: CDR1 SGHTA, CDR2 FQGTGA. This chain's CDR3 is CASSLTDRVGRDTRPRQ.

The chain employs TRBV30 and TRBJ2-5; weak D call: TRBD2 (5 bases). The germline V gene has CDR1 GTSNPN and CDR2 SVGIG (reference sequence). The CDR3 runs to 13 residues. Trimming shortened V by 5 bases and J by 1 base, and 11 bases separated the two germline ends. CDR3: CAWLAAGQETQYF. CDR3 sequence (DNA): TGTGCCTGGCTAGCCGCGGGCCAAGAGACCCAGTACTTC.

V gene TRBV7-2 combines with J gene TRBJ2-4; 8 bases match TRBD1. This CDR3 is 15 amino acids long. In germline, CDR1 is SGHTA, CDR2 FQGNSA. J gave up 9 bases and V 1 base, and 8 bases lay outside the gene matches. CDR3 coding DNA: TGTGCCAGCAGCTTAGAAAGGGGCAGGGGGCGCATTCAGTACTTC. Its translation is CASSLERGRGRIQYF.

This rearrangement joins TRBV27 to TRBJ2-1, with a tentative D call TRBD2 (6 bases). Germline V gene data show CDR1 as MNHEY and CDR2 as SMNVEV (reference sequence). The CDR3 is 15 residues long. The V end lost 2 bases, the J end lost 4 bases, and 12 bases lay between the germline ends. The chain's CDR3 is CASSLTGDGYNEQFF. The CDR3 region has the DNA TGTGCCAGCAGTTTAACGGGAGACGGTTACAATGAGCAGTTCTTC.

Here the CDR3 DNA reads TGTGCCAGCAGTTTGGGGGCGCAGGTCGAGCAGTACTTC. Its translation is CASSLGAQVEQYF. The J gene is TRBJ2-7, the V gene TRBV28; possibly TRBD1 for D (6 bases). The CDR3 has 13 amino acids. Trimming removed 3 bases from V and 6 bases from J, with 12 bases in between. Germline V CDR1 and CDR2: MDHEN, SYDVKM.

The chain combines TRBV29-1 with TRBJ2-1; TRBD1 matches 8 bases. CDR1 and CDR2 (germline): SQVTM, ANQGSEA. The trim removed 6 bases at V and 9 bases at J, leaving 16 bases unmatched. CDR3 length equals 15 residues. CDR3 protein: CSVLTGTGSRGEQFF. In DNA, the CDR3 is TGCAGCGTCCTAACGGGGACAGGTTCTCGGGGTGAGCAGTTCTTC.

V usage is TRBV7-9 and J usage is TRBJ2-4, with 11 bases fitting TRBD2. The trim removed 5 bases at V and 6 bases at J, leaving 3 bases unmatched. Germline V gives CDR1 SEHNR, CDR2 FQNEAQ (reference sequence). This CDR3 is built from 14 residues. The CDR3 coding sequence is TGTGCCAGCAGCCACGGACTAGCGGGAAACATTCAGTACTTC. As protein: CASSHGLAGNIQYF.

The chain links TRBV30 to TRBJ1-4; 7 bases line up with TRBD1. The CDR3 has 12 amino acids. Trimming cost V 8 bases and J 13 bases; bases outside gene matches: 13. Germline-derived CDR1 and CDR2 are GTSNPN and SVGIG (reference sequence). The DNA for the CDR3 is TGTGCCACCGGGACAGCGGCGGCGGGACTGTTTTTT. It is translated as CATGTAAAGLFF.

The rearrangement uses TRBV7-2 and TRBJ2-7, with D maybe TRBD2 (7 bases). Per the germline V gene, CDR1 is SGHTA and CDR2 is FQGNSA. The V end was cut by 3 bases, the J end by 2 bases, with 14 bases between. The CDR3 spans 15 residues. CDR3 protein: CASSFWGGTAYEQYF. The CDR3 coding sequence is TGTGCCAGCAGCTTCTGGGGGGGCACGGCCTACGAGCAGTACTTC.

The chain employs TRBV28 and TRBJ2-7; D is uncertain. This CDR3 contains 12 residues. V was trimmed by 3 bases and J by 3 bases, leaving 6 bases between them. Germline lookup yields CDR1 MDHEN and CDR2 SYDVKM. In DNA form, the CDR3 reads TGTGCCAGCAGTTTCCAAAACTACGAGCAGTACTTC. Translation gives CASSFQNYEQYF.